This TCR beta chain was identified in a study of early T cells in non-severe SARS-CoV-2 infection. Study-level information: Bulk RNA from unsorted whole blood was sequenced; chains were unpaired.

The germline V gene has CDR1 DFQATT and CDR2 SNEGSKA (reference sequence). Deletions cut 5 bases from V and 6 bases from J, with 16 bases between. The CDR3 is 13 amino acids. This clonotype was observed at least ten times. One entry per CDR3 protein, called by TCRdb with MiXCR from the 5' RACE reads. Among 30,000 to 40,000 distinct CDR3 sequences, less than 8.5% were seen once, and the ten largest hold around 13%. J is TRBJ1-2 and V is TRBV20-1; tentative D call: TRBD1 (6 bases). The specimen comprised whole blood, sampled at baseline. This TCR came from an adult who was a healthcare worker with PCR-confirmed SARS-CoV-2 infection or an uninfected control (not recorded which). The CDR3 sequence is CSAPPGALHGYTF. For the CDR3, the DNA is TGCAGTGCTCCACCGGGGGCGCTCCATGGCTACACCTTC.